This record looks at one TCR beta chain sequence and its context. What it binds is not known. This sample is drawn from a study of shared clonotypes between healthy human individuals. Sequencing used immunoSEQ multiplex PCR; TCRdb keeps in-frame clones, though not all of them. The sample has some 580,000 clones, roughly 98% seen once. V lost 5 bases to trimming and J lost 5 bases, with 6 bases between them. The CDR3 contains 10 residues. Germline CDR1 and CDR2: SQVTM and ANQGSEA. Findings and limits, study-wide: Several donors held about 5% of naive CD4 clonotypes in common. Depth of sequencing was expected to influence donor clonotype sharing.

CD45RO negativity and positive selection for CCR7 defined naive CD8 cells, a population that excluded terminally differentiated effector memory CD45RA+ cells. Healthy HIV-negative adults without recent acute infections or vaccinations served as donors. The genes are TRBV29-1 and TRBJ2-5; the D is unclear. The sample taken for sequencing was naive CD8+ T cells sorted from blood. The receptor comes from a man in his thirties or forties in good health. Here the CDR3 DNA reads TGCAGCGTTTTTAGTGAGACCCAGTACTTC. Its protein product is CSVFSETQYF.